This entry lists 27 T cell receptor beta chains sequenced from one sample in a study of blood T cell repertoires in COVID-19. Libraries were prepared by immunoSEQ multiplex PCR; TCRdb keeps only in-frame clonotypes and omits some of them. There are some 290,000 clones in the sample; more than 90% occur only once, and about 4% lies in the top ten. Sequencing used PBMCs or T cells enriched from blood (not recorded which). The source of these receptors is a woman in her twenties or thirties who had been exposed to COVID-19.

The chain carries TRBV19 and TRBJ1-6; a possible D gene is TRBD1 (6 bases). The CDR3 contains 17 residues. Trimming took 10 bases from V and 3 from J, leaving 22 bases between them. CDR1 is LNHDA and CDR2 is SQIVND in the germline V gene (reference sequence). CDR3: CATEKGSGASYNSPLHF. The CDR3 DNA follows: TGTGCCACCGAAAAGGGATCAGGGGCCAGCTATAATTCACCCCTCCACTTT.

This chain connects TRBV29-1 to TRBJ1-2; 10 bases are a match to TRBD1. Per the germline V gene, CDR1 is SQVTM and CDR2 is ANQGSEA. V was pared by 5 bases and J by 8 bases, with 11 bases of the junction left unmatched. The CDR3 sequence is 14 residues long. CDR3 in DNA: TGCAGCGTTCGGGGGACAGGGGAAGGAGGAGGCTACACCTTC. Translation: CSVRGTGEGGGYTF.

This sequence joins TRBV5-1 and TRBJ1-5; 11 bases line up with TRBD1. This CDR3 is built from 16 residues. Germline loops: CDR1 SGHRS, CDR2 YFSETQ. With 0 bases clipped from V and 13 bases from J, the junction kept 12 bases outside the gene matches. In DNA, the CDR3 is TGCGCCAGCAGCTTGGGACGTCCGGGACAGGGGGGACAACAGCATTTT. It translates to CASSLGRPGQGGQQHF.

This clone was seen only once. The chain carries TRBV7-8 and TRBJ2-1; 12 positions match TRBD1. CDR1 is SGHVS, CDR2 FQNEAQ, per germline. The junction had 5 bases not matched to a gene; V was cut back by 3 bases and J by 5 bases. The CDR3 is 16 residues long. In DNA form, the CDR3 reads TGTGCCAGCAGCTTCTGGGGACAGGGGGCCCACAATGAGCAGTTCTTC. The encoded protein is CASSFWGQGAHNEQFF.

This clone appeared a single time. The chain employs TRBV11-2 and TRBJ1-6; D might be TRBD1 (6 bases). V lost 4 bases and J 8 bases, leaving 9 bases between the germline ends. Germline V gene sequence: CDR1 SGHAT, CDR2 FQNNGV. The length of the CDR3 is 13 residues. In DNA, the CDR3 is TGTGCCAGCAGCTCCTCAGGGGATTCACCCCTCCACTTT. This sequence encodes CASSSSGDSPLHF.

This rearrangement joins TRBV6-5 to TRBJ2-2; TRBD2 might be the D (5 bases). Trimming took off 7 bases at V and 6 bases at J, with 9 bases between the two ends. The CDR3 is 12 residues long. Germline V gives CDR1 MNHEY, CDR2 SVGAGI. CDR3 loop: CASIEGAGELFF. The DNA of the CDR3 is TGTGCCAGCATCGAGGGAGCCGGGGAGCTGTTTTTT.

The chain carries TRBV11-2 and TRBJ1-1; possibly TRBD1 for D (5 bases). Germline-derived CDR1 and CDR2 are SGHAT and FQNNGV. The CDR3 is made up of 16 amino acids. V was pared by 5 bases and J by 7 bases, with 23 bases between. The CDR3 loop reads CASSRVINGGSGEAFF. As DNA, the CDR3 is TGTGCCAGCAGCCGTGTTATTAACGGGGGGTCGGGTGAAGCTTTCTTT.

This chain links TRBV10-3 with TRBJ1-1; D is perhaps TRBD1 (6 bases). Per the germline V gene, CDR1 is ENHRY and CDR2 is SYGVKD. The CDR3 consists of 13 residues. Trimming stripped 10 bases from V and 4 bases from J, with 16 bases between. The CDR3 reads CASLKGGPTEAFF. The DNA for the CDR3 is TGTGCCAGCCTAAAGGGGGGGCCCACTGAAGCTTTCTTT.

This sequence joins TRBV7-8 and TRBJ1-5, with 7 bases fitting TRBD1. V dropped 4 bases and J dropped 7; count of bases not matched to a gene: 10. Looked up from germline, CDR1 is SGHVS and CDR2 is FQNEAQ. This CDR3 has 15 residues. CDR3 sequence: CASSSLTGALQPQHF. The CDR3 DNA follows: TGTGCCAGCAGCTCTCTTACAGGGGCACTACAGCCCCAGCATTTT.

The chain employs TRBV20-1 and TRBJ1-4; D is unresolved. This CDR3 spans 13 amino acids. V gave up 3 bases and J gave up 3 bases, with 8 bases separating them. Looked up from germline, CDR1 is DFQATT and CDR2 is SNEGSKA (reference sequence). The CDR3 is CSASRESNEKLFF. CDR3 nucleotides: TGCAGTGCTAGTAGAGAATCTAATGAAAAACTGTTTTTT.

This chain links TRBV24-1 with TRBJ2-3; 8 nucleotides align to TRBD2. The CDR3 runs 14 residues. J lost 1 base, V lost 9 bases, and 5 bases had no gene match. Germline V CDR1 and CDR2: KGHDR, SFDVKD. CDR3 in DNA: TGTGCCACCCAGCGGGGGCCTCGCACAGATACGCAGTATTTT. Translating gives CATQRGPRTDTQYF.

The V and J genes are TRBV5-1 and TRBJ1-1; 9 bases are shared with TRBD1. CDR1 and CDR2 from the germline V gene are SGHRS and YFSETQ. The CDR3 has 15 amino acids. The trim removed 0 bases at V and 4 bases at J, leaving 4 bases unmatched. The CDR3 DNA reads TGCGCCAGCAGCTTGGAAGGGACAGGGAGCACTGAAGCTTTCTTT. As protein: CASSLEGTGSTEAFF.

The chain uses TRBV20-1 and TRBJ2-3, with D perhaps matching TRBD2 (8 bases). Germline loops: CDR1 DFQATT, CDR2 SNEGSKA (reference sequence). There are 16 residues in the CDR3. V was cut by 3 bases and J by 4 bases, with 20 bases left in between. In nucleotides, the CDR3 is TGCAGTGCTAGTAGGCAGGGGGGGACTAGGGCAGATACGCAGTATTTT. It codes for CSASRQGGTRADTQYF.

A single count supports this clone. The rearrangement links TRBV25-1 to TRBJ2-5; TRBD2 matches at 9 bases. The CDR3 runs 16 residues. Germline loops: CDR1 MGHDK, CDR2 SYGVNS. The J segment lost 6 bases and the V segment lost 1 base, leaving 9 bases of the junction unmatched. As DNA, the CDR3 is TGTGCCAGCAGTGAATGGTTGCGGGGGGGCCTGAAGACCCAGTACTTC. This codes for CASSEWLRGGLKTQYF.

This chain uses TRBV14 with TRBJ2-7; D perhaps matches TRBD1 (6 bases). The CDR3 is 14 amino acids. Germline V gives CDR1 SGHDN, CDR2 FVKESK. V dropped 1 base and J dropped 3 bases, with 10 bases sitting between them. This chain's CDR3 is CASSQAWDNYEQYF. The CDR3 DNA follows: TGTGCCAGCAGCCAAGCTTGGGACAACTACGAGCAGTACTTC.

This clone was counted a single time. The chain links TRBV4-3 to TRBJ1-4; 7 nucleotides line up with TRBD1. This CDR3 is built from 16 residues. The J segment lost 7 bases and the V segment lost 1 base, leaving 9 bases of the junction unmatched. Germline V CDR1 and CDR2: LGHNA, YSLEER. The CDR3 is CASSQVYDRDGEKLFF. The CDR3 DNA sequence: TGCGCCAGCAGCCAAGTGTACGACAGGGATGGTGAAAAACTGTTTTTT.

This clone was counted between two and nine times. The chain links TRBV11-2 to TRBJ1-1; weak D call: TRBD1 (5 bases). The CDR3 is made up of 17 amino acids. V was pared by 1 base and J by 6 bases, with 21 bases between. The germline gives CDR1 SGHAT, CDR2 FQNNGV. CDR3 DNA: TGTGCCAGCAGCTTAGGATTTAGCAGGGCTCGGAGCGCTGAAGCTTTCTTT. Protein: CASSLGFSRARSAEAFF. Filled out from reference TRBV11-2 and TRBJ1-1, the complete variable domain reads EAGVAQSPRYKIIEKRQSVAFWCNPISGHATLYWYQQILGQGPKLLIQFQNNGVVDDSQLPKDRFSAERLKGVDSTLKIQPAKLEDSAVYLCASSLGFSRARSAEAFFGQGTRLTVV.

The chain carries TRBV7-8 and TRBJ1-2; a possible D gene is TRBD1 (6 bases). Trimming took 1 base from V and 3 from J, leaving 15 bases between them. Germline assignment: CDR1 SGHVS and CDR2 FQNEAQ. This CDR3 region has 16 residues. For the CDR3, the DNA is TGTGCCAGCAGCTTAGGGGTGACAGGAGCACACTATGGCTACACCTTC. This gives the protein CASSLGVTGAHYGYTF.

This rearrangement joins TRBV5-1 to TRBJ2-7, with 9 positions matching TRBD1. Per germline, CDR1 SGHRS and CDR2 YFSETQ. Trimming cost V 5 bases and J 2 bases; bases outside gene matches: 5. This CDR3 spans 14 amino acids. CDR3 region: CASSQGQGAYEQYF. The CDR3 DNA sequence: TGCGCCAGCAGTCAGGGACAGGGAGCCTACGAGCAGTACTTC.

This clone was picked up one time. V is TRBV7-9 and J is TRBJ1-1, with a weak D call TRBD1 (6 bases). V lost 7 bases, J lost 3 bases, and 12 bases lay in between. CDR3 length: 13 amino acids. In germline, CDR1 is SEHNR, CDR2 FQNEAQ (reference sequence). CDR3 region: CASNGEGDTEAFF. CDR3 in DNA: TGTGCCAGCAATGGGGAGGGGGACACTGAAGCTTTCTTT.

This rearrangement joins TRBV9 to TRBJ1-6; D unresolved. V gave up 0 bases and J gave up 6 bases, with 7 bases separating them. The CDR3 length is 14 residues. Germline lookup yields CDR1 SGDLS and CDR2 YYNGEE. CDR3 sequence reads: CASSVATGNSPLHF. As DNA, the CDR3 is TGTGCCAGCAGCGTAGCTACCGGTAATTCACCCCTCCACTTT.

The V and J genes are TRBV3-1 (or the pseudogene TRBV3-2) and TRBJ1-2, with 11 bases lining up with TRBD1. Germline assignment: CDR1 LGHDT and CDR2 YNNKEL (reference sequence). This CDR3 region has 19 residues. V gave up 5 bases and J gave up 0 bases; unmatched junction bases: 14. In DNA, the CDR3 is TGTGCCAGCAGCTCTCTTGGGACAGGGGGAATATGGACTAACTATGGCTACACCTTC. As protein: CASSSLGTGGIWTNYGYTF.

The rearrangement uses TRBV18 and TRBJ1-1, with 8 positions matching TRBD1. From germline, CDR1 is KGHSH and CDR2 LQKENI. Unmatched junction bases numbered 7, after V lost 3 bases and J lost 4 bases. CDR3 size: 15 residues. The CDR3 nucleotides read TGTGCCAGCTCACCCTCAGGGGGCGCGATCACTGAAGCTTTCTTT. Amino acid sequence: CASSPSGGAITEAFF.

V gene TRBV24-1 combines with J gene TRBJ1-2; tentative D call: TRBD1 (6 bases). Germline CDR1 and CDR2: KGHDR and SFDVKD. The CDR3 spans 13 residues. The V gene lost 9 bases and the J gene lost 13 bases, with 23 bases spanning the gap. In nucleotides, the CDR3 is TGTGCCACCGGGGGGGCGAGGGGCGCGGCGCTCACCTTC. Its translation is CATGGARGAALTF.

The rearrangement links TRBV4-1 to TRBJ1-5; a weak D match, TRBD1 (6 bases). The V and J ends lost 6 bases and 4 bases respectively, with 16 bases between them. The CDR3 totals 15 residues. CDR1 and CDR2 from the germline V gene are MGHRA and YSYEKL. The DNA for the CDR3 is TGCGCCAGCAGTTCTCACAGGGAGGGGAATCAGCCCCAGCATTTT. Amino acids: CASSSHREGNQPQHF.

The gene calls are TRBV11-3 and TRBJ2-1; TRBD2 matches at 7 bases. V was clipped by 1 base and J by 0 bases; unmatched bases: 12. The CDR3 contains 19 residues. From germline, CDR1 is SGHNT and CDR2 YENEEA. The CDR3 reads CASSLGLASPKSSYNEQFF. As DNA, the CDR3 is TGTGCCAGCAGCTTAGGACTAGCCTCACCTAAGTCCTCCTACAATGAGCAGTTCTTC.

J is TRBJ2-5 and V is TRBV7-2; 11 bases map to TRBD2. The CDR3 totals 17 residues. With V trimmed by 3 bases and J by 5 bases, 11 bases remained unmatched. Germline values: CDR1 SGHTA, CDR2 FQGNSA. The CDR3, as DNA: TGTGCCAGCAGCTTTACACTAGCGGGGGCCCCCCGGGAGACCCAGTACTTC. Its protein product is CASSFTLAGAPRETQYF. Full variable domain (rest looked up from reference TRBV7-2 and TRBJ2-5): GAGVSQSPSNKVTEKGKDVELRCDPISGHTALYWYRQSLGQGLEFLIYFQGNSAPDKSGLPSDRFSAERTGGSVSTLTIQRTQQEDSAVYLCASSFTLAGAPRETQYFGPGTRLLVL.